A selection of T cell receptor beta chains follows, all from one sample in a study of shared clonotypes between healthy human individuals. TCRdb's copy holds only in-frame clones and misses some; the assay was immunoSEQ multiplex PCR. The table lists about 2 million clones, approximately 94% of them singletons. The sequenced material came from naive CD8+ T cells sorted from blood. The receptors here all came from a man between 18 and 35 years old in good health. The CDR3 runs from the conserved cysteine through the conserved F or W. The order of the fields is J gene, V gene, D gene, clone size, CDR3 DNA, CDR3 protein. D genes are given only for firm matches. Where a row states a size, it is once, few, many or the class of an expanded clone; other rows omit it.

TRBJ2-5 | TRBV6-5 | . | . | TGTGCCATCATACCCGACGGGGAGACCCAGTACTTC | CAIIPDGETQYF
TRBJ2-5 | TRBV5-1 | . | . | TGCGCCAGCAGCTATTTGGCGGGGGAGACCCAGTACTTC | CASSYLAGETQYF
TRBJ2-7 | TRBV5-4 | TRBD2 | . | TGTGCCAGCAGCGGATGGACTAGGAAGAACGAGCAGTACTTC | CASSGWTRKNEQYF
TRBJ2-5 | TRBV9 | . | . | TGTGCCAGCAGCGTAGAGGGCTTCCAAGAGACCCAGTACTTC | CASSVEGFQETQYF
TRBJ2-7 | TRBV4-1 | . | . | TGCGCCAGCAGCCACGCAACTAGTTCCCGCTACGAGCAGTACTTC | CASSHATSSRYEQYF
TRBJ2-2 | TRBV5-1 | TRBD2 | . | TGCGCCAGCAGCTTGGGAGCTAGCGGGAACACCGGGGAGCTGTTTTTT | CASSLGASGNTGELFF
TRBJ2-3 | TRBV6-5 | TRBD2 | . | TGTGCCAGCAGTTATCGGGGGGATGGAGATACGCAGTATTTT | CASSYRGDGDTQYF
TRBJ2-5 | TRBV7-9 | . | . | TGTGCCAGCAGCTATGGGGATGAGACCCAGTACTTC | CASSYGDETQYF
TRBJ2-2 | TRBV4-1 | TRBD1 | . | TGCGCCAGCAGCATACAGGGGGTCGGGGAGCTGTTTTTT | CASSIQGVGELFF
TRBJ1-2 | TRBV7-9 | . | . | TGTGCCAGCAGCTCCCCAGAAGATGGCTACACCTTC | CASSSPEDGYTF
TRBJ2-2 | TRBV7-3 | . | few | TGTGCCAGCAGCTTAAGCCTTCTAGGCACCGGGGAGCTGTTTTTT | CASSLSLLGTGELFF
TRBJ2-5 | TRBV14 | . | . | TGTGCCACCGGCCGTTGGGGGTACCGGGAGACCCAGTACTTC | CATGRWGYRETQYF
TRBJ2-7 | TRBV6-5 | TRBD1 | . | TGTGCCAGCAGTCATCCGCCGGGACAGGGTTACGAGCAGTACTTC | CASSHPPGQGYEQYF
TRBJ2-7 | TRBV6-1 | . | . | TGTGCCAGCATTAAGGTTGGCGAGCAGTACTTC | CASIKVGEQYF
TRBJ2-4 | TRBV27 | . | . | TGTGCCAGCAGTCCCTCCCCCGGGGAAGCCAAAAACATTCAGTACTTC | CASSPSPGEAKNIQYF
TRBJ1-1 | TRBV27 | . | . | TGTGCCAGCAGGGCCCTCCATACCTTGAAAGCTTTCTTT | CASRALHTLKAFF
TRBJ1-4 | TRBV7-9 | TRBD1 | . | TGTGCCAGCAGTTACGACAGGGAGCGAGAAAAACTGTTTTTT | CASSYDREREKLFF
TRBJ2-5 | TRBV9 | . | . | TGTGCCAGCAGCGTTTATCAGGCCCAAGAGACCCAGTACTTC | CASSVYQAQETQYF
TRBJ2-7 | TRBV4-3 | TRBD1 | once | TGCGCCAGCAGCCAAGAATGGGACAGTCCTTACGAGCAGTACTTC | CASSQEWDSPYEQYF
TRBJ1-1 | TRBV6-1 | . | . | TGTGCCAGCAGTGAAAGGGTTGCCCCCAACACTGAAGCTTTCTTT | CASSERVAPNTEAFF
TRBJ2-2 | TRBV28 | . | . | TGTGCCAGCAGCTTAAGGGGCGCCGGGGAGCTGTTTTTT | CASSLRGAGELFF
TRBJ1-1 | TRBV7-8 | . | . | TGTGCCAGCAGCTTAGCTAGGTCGGGCGGTGCTTTCTTT | CASSLARSGGAFF
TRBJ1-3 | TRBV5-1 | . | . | TGCGCCAGCAGCTCCTCTAATTGGGGATATCAAGCCCTCTCTGGAAACACCATATATTTT | CASSSSNWGYQALSGNTIYF
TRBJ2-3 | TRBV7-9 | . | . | TGTGCCAGCAGCCCGACCGGGGAAGATACGCAGTATTTT | CASSPTGEDTQYF
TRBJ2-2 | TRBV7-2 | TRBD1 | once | TGTGCCAGCAGCTTCCCATCGGGACAGGGCAACACCGGGGAGCTGTTTTTT | CASSFPSGQGNTGELFF
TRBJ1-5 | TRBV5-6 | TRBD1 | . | TGTGCCAGCAGCTGGGGGACAGGGGGCGCCCAGCCCCAGCATTTT | CASSWGTGGAQPQHF
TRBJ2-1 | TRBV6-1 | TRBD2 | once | TGTGCCAGCAGTGGCGGGGGCTCCTACAATGAGCAGTTCTTC | CASSGGGSYNEQFF
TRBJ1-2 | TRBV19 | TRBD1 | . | TGTGCCAGTAGAGGACAGGGCTTCTATGGCTACACCTTC | CASRGQGFYGYTF
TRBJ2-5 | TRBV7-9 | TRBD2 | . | TGTGCCAGCAGCTTAGCGTCGGGGGGGCAAGAGACCCAGTACTTC | CASSLASGGQETQYF
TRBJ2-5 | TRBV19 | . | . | TGTGCCAGTAGTATTTACATGAAAGAGACCCAGTACTTC | CASSIYMKETQYF
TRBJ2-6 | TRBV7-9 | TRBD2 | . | TGTGCCAGCAGCCCCCCGGGACTAGCGGGAGCTGGGGCCAACGTCCTGACTTTC | CASSPPGLAGAGANVLTF
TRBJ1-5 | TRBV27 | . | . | TGTGCCAGCACTACATCCGGGAGCAATCAGCCCCAGCATTTT | CASTTSGSNQPQHF
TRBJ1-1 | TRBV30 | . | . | TGTGCCTGGAGTGTTGGGGGGGCAGAAGAAGCTTTCTTT | CAWSVGGAEEAFF
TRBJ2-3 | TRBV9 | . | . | TGTGCCAGCAGTGGAGGAGGGAGTAATACGCAGTATTTT | CASSGGGSNTQYF
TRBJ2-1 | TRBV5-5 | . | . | TGTGCCAGCAGCCAGGGAAGGGTCGATGAGCAGTTCTTC | CASSQGRVDEQFF
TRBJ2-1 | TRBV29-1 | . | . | TGCAGCGCCATAGCGGAATCCATCTACAATGAGCAGTTCTTC | CSAIAESIYNEQFF
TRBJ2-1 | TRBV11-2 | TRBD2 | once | TGTGCCAGCAGCTTAGTCACCGGCGGGGGGGATGAGCAGTTCTTC | CASSLVTGGGDEQFF
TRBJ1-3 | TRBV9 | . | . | TGTGCCAGCAGCCAGGACGGAGCCTCTGGAAACACCATATATTTT | CASSQDGASGNTIYF
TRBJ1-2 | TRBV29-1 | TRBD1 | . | TGCAGCGTTGAAGCGCAGGGGGTGAGGACCTTC | CSVEAQGVRTF
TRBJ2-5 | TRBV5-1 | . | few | TGCGCCAGCAGCTTGGACCAAGAGACCCAGTACTTC | CASSLDQETQYF
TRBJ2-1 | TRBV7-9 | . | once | TGTGCCAGCAGCCCCCAGTGGAATGAGCAGTTCTTC | CASSPQWNEQFF
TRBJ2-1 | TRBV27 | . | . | TGTGCCAGCAGTTTAGTAGGCTCCTACAATGAGCAGTTCTTC | CASSLVGSYNEQFF
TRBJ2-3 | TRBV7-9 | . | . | TGTGCCAGCAGCCCACGGGGCACAGATACGCAGTATTTT | CASSPRGTDTQYF
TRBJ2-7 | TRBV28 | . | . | TGTGCCAGCAGTTCCCCCCGGGACGGGAGCTACGAGCAGTACTTC | CASSSPRDGSYEQYF
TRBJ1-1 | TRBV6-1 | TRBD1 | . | TGTGCCAGCAGCGAAGACAGGGGCCACCTGAACACTGAAGCTTTCTTT | CASSEDRGHLNTEAFF
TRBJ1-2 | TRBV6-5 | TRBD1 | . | TGTGCCAGCAGCCCATACTCAGGGGGGGCTGGAGGCTACACCTTC | CASSPYSGGAGGYTF
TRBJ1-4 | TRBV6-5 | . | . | TGTGCCAGCAGTTACTCAGGGCTCCATGAAAAACTGTTTTTT | CASSYSGLHEKLFF
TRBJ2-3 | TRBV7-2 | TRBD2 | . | TGTGCCAGCAGCGTCACTAGCGGACGCACAGATACGCAGTATTTT | CASSVTSGRTDTQYF
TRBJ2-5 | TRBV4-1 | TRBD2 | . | TGCGCCAGCAGCCAAGGTCCTAGCGGGAGCCTCGAGACCCAGTACTTC | CASSQGPSGSLETQYF
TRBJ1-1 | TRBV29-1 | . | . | TGCAGCGTTGAAGACCTAGGGAACACTGAAGCTTTCTTT | CSVEDLGNTEAFF
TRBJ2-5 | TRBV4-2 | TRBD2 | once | TGTGCCAGCAGCCCAGTGGGGATAGCGGGAGAAGAGACCCAGTACTTC | CASSPVGIAGEETQYF
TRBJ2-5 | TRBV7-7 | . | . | TGTGCTAGCAGCTTAGAGGGGAAGGTAGAGACCCAGTACTTC | CASSLEGKVETQYF
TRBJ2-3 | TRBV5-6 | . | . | TGTGCCAGCAGTTATAGGGAAACAAGCGCAGATACGCAGTATTTT | CASSYRETSADTQYF
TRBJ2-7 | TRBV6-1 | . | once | TGTGCCAGCAGTGAATTTGCGCCCTACGAGCAGTACTTC | CASSEFAPYEQYF
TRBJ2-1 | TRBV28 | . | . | TGTGCCGTGGGCAGTATCTACAATGAGCAGTTCTTC | CAVGSIYNEQFF
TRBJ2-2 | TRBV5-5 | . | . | TGTGCCAGCAGCTTGACCAGCGGCACCGGGGAGCTGTTTTTT | CASSLTSGTGELFF
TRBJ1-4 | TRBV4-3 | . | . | TGCGCCAGCAGCCAAGCTCAGGGGTTCAGTGAAAAACTGTTTTTT | CASSQAQGFSEKLFF
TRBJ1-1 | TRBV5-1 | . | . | TGCGCCAGCAGCATTGAACCGCCGACAGGAACCACTGAAGCTTTCTTT | CASSIEPPTGTTEAFF